The 25 T cell receptor beta chains reported below all come from one sample, sequenced in a study of blood T cell repertoires in COVID-19. TCRdb's copy holds only in-frame clones and misses some; the assay was immunoSEQ multiplex PCR. The table shows a few hundred thousand clones, with 87% occurring only once. The source material was peripheral blood. The origin of the receptors is a man aged 45-65 years with active or convalescent COVID-19.

The chain combines TRBV19 with TRBJ2-1, with TRBD2 identical over 11 bases. There are 17 residues in the CDR3. V dropped 6 bases and J dropped 0; count of bases not matched to a gene: 7. Germline V gives CDR1 LNHDA, CDR2 SQIVND (reference sequence). The CDR3 nucleotides are TGTGCCAGTAGGGGGACTAGCGGCGCTAGCTCCTACAATGAGCAGTTCTTC. Translation gives CASRGTSGASSYNEQFF.

This chain uses TRBV28 with TRBJ1-4; 10 bases are shared with TRBD1. Germline CDR1 MDHEN, CDR2 SYDVKM. V gave up 5 bases and J gave up 7 bases; unmatched junction bases: 7. The CDR3 extends over 15 amino acids. As DNA, the CDR3 is TGTGCCAGCAGTAGCGGGACAGGGGACGCTGAAAAACTGTTTTTT. It is translated as CASSSGTGDAEKLFF.

This clone was counted between two and nine times. This chain links TRBV2 with TRBJ1-1, with no clear D. The CDR3 is 11 amino acids. The germline V gene encodes CDR1 SNHLY and CDR2 FYNNEI. V gave up 8 bases and J gave up 7 bases, with 11 bases separating them. Here the CDR3 reads CASSGKGEAFF. The CDR3 DNA follows: TGTGCCAGCTCCGGGAAGGGTGAAGCTTTCTTT.

The rearrangement uses TRBV28 and TRBJ2-2; 9 positions agree with TRBD2. CDR1 is MDHEN, CDR2 SYDVKM, per germline. This CDR3 comprises 14 residues. Trimming took 8 bases from V and 7 from J; bases not matched to a gene: 8. The CDR3 loop is CASQIAGAGGELFF. CDR3 sequence (DNA): TGTGCCAGCCAAATAGCGGGAGCGGGCGGGGAGCTGTTTTTT.

The rearrangement uses TRBV28 and TRBJ2-7, with 9 bases lining up with TRBD2. CDR1 is MDHEN, CDR2 SYDVKM, per germline. The CDR3 has 15 residues. V was clipped by 6 bases and J by 3 bases; unmatched bases: 9. As DNA, the CDR3 is TGTGCCAGCAGCACACCCCGACTAGCGGACTACGAGCAGTACTTC. Encoded protein: CASSTPRLADYEQYF.

V gene TRBV5-1 combines with J gene TRBJ2-3; 7 bases agree with TRBD1. Losses at the gene ends were 0 bases for V and 6 bases for J; bases not matched to a gene: 4. The CDR3 is made up of 14 amino acids. Germline lookup yields CDR1 SGHRS and CDR2 YFSETQ. The CDR3 reads CASSLGDSGDTQYF. In nucleotides, the CDR3 is TGCGCCAGCAGCTTGGGGGACAGTGGGGATACGCAGTATTTT. The variable domain in full, completed from reference TRBV5-1 and TRBJ2-3, reads KAGVTQTPRYLIKTRGQQVTLSCSPISGHRSVSWYQQTPGQGLQFLFEYFSETQRNKGNFPGRFSGRQFSNSRSEMNVSTLELGDSALYLCASSLGDSGDTQYFGPGTRLTVL.

The chain is built from TRBV15 and TRBJ1-4; no firm D call. V was cut by 1 base and J by 8 bases, with 17 bases left in between. In germline, CDR1 is LNHNV, CDR2 YYDKDF (reference sequence). The CDR3 runs to 16 residues. The CDR3 region is CATSRGDSTWKEKLFF. As DNA, the CDR3 is TGTGCCACCAGCAGAGGTGACTCAACCTGGAAGGAAAAACTGTTTTTT.

V is TRBV4-3 and J is TRBJ1-4; D is ambiguous. V lost 3 bases to trimming and J lost 14 bases, with 31 bases between them. The CDR3 totals 18 residues. CDR1 LGHNA and CDR2 YSLEER come from the germline V gene. The DNA for the CDR3 is TGCGCCAGCAGCCATCTGATCGGAGGCGGCGTTGGCCCTGAAGGGCTGTTTTTT. Translated: CASSHLIGGGVGPEGLFF.

This chain connects TRBV6-6 to TRBJ2-7; TRBD2 agrees at 16 bases. This CDR3 region has 16 residues. Germline V gene sequence: CDR1 MNHNY, CDR2 SVGAGI (reference sequence). The J segment lost 5 bases and the V segment lost 5 bases, leaving 6 bases of the junction unmatched. CDR3 in amino acids: CASSTGTSGRADEQYF. CDR3 nucleotide sequence: TGTGCCAGCAGTACCGGGACTAGCGGGAGGGCCGACGAGCAGTACTTC.

The V gene is TRBV18, the J gene TRBJ1-6, with 9 bases identical to TRBD1. This CDR3 comprises 17 residues. Unmatched junction bases numbered 4, after V lost 4 bases and J lost 0 bases. CDR1 is KGHSH and CDR2 is LQKENI in the germline V gene. The CDR3 DNA reads TGTGCCAGCTCACAAGGACAGGGGAGCTCCTATAATTCACCCCTCCACTTT. Amino acid sequence: CASSQGQGSSYNSPLHF.

The chain combines TRBV10-1 with TRBJ2-1, with D maybe TRBD1 (6 bases). CDR3 length: 15 amino acids. V lost 5 bases, J lost 7 bases, and 18 bases lay in between. Germline CDR1 reads WNHNN; CDR2 reads SYGVQD (reference sequence). The CDR3 region is CASSKGQSRENEQFF. Written as DNA, the CDR3 is TGCGCCAGCAGTAAGGGACAATCTCGGGAAAATGAGCAGTTCTTC.

J is TRBJ2-7 and V is TRBV5-1; 9 nucleotides agree with TRBD2. Germline trimming cut 0 bases from V and 6 bases from J; bases unmatched to any gene: 7. Germline values: CDR1 SGHRS, CDR2 YFSETQ. This CDR3 contains 15 residues. CDR3 DNA: TGCGCCAGCAGCTTGGATGCGGGAGGGCCGGTCGAGCAGTACTTC. Translating gives CASSLDAGGPVEQYF.

The chain uses TRBV30 and TRBJ2-2, with 9 bases fitting TRBD1. The trim removed 3 bases at V and 7 bases at J, leaving 3 bases unmatched. The CDR3 runs 13 residues. Germline-derived CDR1 and CDR2 are GTSNPN and SVGIG (reference sequence). The CDR3 bases are TGTGCCTGGAGGGACAGGGGCCTCGGGGAGCTGTTTTTT. Translated: CAWRDRGLGELFF.

Only one count was recorded for this clone. V is TRBV4-1 and J is TRBJ1-2, with 8 bases matching TRBD1. This CDR3 region has 14 residues. V lost 1 base to trimming and J lost 7 bases; unmatched junction nucleotides: 5. Germline V gene data show CDR1 as MGHRA and CDR2 as YSYEKL. The CDR3 nucleotides are TGCGCCAGCAGCCAAGTCGACAGGGGCCTTGGCTACACCTTC. As protein: CASSQVDRGLGYTF.

V and J are TRBV9 and TRBJ2-2; D ambiguous. CDR3 length: 15 residues. The V end was cut by 0 bases, the J end by 1 base, with 7 bases between. Germline-derived CDR1 and CDR2 are SGDLS and YYNGEE. The CDR3 reads CASSVANKNTGELFF. The CDR3 nucleotides are TGTGCCAGCAGCGTAGCTAATAAGAACACCGGGGAGCTGTTTTTT.

The chain employs TRBV15 and TRBJ1-1; the D is unclear. The CDR3 consists of 16 residues. The germline V gene has CDR1 LNHNV and CDR2 YYDKDF (reference sequence). Trimming took 3 bases from V and 3 from J, leaving 17 bases between them. CDR3: CATSRAVKARDTEAFF. CDR3 coding DNA: TGTGCCACCAGCAGGGCGGTCAAAGCCCGGGACACTGAAGCTTTCTTT.

The genes are TRBV28 and TRBJ2-7; no firm D call. Germline V gene lookup returns CDR1 MDHEN and CDR2 SYDVKM. This CDR3 has 12 residues. V lost 2 bases and J lost 2, with 4 bases in between. CDR3 region: CASSLQAYEQYF. CDR3 in DNA: TGTGCCAGCAGTTTACAGGCCTACGAGCAGTACTTC.

V gene TRBV4-2 combines with J gene TRBJ2-2; D unresolved. Germline assignment: CDR1 LGHNA and CDR2 YNFKEQ. This CDR3 has 13 amino acids. The ends were cut back, 8 bases at V and 2 bases at J, with 9 bases in the middle. The CDR3 DNA follows: TGTGCCAGCGCGGAATACAACACCGGGGAGCTGTTTTTT. Translation: CASAEYNTGELFF.

The J gene is TRBJ1-1, the V gene TRBV20-1, with TRBD1 matching 7 bases. V trimming: 3 bases; J trimming: 0 bases; junction bases outside the gene matches: 4. The CDR3 runs to 14 residues. Germline assignment: CDR1 DFQATT and CDR2 SNEGSKA (reference sequence). The CDR3 here is CSASQGELNTEAFF. The DNA of the CDR3 is TGCAGTGCTAGTCAGGGGGAATTGAACACTGAAGCTTTCTTT.

V is TRBV5-4 and J is TRBJ2-3; TRBD1 aligns across 7 bases. Germline V gene sequence: CDR1 SGHNT, CDR2 YYREEE (reference sequence). J lost 0 bases, V lost 3 bases, and 7 bases had no gene match. The CDR3 sequence is 16 residues long. Here the CDR3 reads CASSSGQKHSTDTQYF. The CDR3, as DNA: TGTGCCAGCAGCTCGGGACAGAAACACAGCACAGATACGCAGTATTTT.

This chain connects TRBV28 to TRBJ2-1; D possibly corresponds to TRBD2 (6 bases). Germline V gene sequence: CDR1 MDHEN, CDR2 SYDVKM. Trimming left V 3 bases short and J 11 bases short, with 23 bases between. The CDR3 contains 16 residues. As DNA, the CDR3 is TGTGCCAGCAGTTTCTCCGGGAGCCAACCTATTCGGAAGCAGTTCTTC. Amino acid sequence: CASSFSGSQPIRKQFF.

The chain employs TRBV6-6 and TRBJ2-7, with 11 positions matching TRBD2. CDR1 and CDR2 from the germline V gene are MNHNY and SVGAGI (reference sequence). The CDR3 spans 15 residues. Germline trimming cut 6 bases from V and 1 base from J; bases unmatched to any gene: 5. The CDR3 nucleotides read TGTGCCAGCAGAACGACTAGCGGGGATTCCTACGAGCAGTACTTC. Translated, it gives CASRTTSGDSYEQYF.

V gene TRBV28 combines with J gene TRBJ2-7, with 8 bases lining up with TRBD2. Germline CDR1 reads MDHEN; CDR2 reads SYDVKM. With 10 bases clipped from V and 1 base from J, the junction kept 9 bases outside the gene matches. The CDR3 extends over 14 amino acids. In DNA, the CDR3 is TGTGCCACCGCGAGCGGGAGCAGATCCTACGAGCAGTACTTC. Translating it yields CATASGSRSYEQYF. Drawing the rest from reference TRBV28 and TRBJ2-7, the complete variable domain is DVKVTQSSRYLVKRTGEKVFLECVQDMDHENMFWYRQDPGLGLRLIYFSYDVKMKEKGDIPEGYSVSREKKERFSLILESASTNQTSMYLCATASGSRSYEQYFGPGTRLTVT.

J is TRBJ1-1 and V is TRBV18; the match to TRBD1 covers 8 bases. Germline assignment: CDR1 KGHSH and CDR2 LQKENI. Germline trimming cut 1 base from V and 8 bases from J; bases unmatched to any gene: 6. The CDR3 loop spans 14 amino acids. This CDR3 is CASSPLSGDREAFF. The CDR3 bases are TGTGCCAGCTCACCACTTTCTGGGGACAGGGAAGCTTTCTTT.

The V call is TRBV12-3 or TRBV12-4, the J call TRBJ1-2, with 7 bases matching TRBD1. This CDR3 has 13 residues. The junction had 8 bases not matched to a gene; V was cut back by 8 bases and J by 5 bases. The CDR3 DNA is TGTGCCAGCGGGGGACAGCTTGTGTATGGCTACACCTTC. It yields the protein CASGGQLVYGYTF.